Shown below are 28 T cell receptor beta chains from a single sample sequenced in a study of graft-versus-host responses after intestinal transplantation. The protocol was immunoSEQ multiplex PCR, while the TCRdb copy is restricted to in-frame clones and leaves out a portion. The data hold about 84,000 clones, with approximately 90% observed a single time. These receptors have no known antigen. Sequenced here: unstimulated CD4+ T cells sorted from spleen or lymph node cells, sampled before transplant. These receptors all stem from a human donor who was the organ donor for an intestinal transplant.

With regard to this clone: The junction differs from germline at one of its ends, possibly a read error. This chain connects TRBV7-9 to TRBJ2-7; TRBD2 agrees at 9 bases. Germline V gene data show CDR1 as SEHNR and CDR2 as FQNEAQ (reference sequence). CDR3 length equals 17 residues. CDR3 DNA sequence: TGTGCCAGCAGCTTAGCGTCGGTAGCGGGGGCGTCCTACGAGCAGTGCTTC. It codes for CASSLASVAGASYEQCF. Together with reference TRBV7-9 and TRBJ2-7, the CDR3 gives the full variable domain: DTGVSQNPRHKITKRGQNVTFRCDPISEHNRLYWYRQTLGQGPEFLTYFQNEAQLEKSRLLSDRFSAERPKGSFSTLEIQRTEQGDSAMYLCASSLASVAGASYEQCFGPGTRLTVT.

In DNA, the CDR3 is TGTGCCAGCAGTGCGGCGGAGAATGAGCAGTTCTTC. This gives the protein CASSAAENEQFF. This chain connects TRBV2 to TRBJ2-1; no reliable D call. The CDR3 is made up of 12 amino acids. CDR1 and CDR2 (germline): SNHLY, FYNNEI. V lost 4 bases and J lost 7, with 8 bases in between. The whole variable domain, remainder taken from reference TRBV2 and TRBJ2-1, is EPEVTQTPSHQVTQMGQEVILRCVPISNHLYFYWYRQILGQKVEFLVSFYNNEISEKSEIFDDQFSVERPDGSNFTLKIRSTKLEDSAMYFCASSAAENEQFFGPGTRLTVL.

V and J are TRBV2 and TRBJ2-1, with D possibly matching TRBD2 (5 bases). V was cut by 7 bases and J by 1 base, with 14 bases left in between. Germline values: CDR1 SNHLY, CDR2 FYNNEI. The CDR3 is 15 amino acids. The CDR3 region has the DNA TGTGCCAGCAAGCTAGAGGCGGGTTCCTACAATGAGCAGTTCTTC. Protein sequence: CASKLEAGSYNEQFF. Together with reference TRBV2 and TRBJ2-1, the CDR3 gives the full variable domain: EPEVTQTPSHQVTQMGQEVILRCVPISNHLYFYWYRQILGQKVEFLVSFYNNEISEKSEIFDDQFSVERPDGSNFTLKIRSTKLEDSAMYFCASKLEAGSYNEQFFGPGTRLTVL.

Only one count was recorded for this clone. The genes are TRBV6-5 and TRBJ1-1, with TRBD1 matching 7 bases. The CDR3 runs 14 residues. With 6 bases clipped from V and 9 bases from J, the junction kept 13 bases outside the gene matches. Germline V gene lookup returns CDR1 MNHEY and CDR2 SVGAGI. The DNA for the CDR3 is TGTGCCAGCAGATCGCCAGGGGGGTACCTCAAAGCTTTCTTT. It yields the protein CASRSPGGYLKAFF.

The chain combines TRBV25-1 with TRBJ2-1, with D unresolved. The CDR3 is made up of 13 amino acids. The germline V gene has CDR1 MGHDK and CDR2 SYGVNS. Trimming took 1 base from V and 8 from J, leaving 9 bases between them. The chain's CDR3 is CASSESPFDEQFF. CDR3 in DNA: TGTGCCAGCAGTGAATCCCCTTTCGATGAGCAGTTCTTC.

The rearrangement uses TRBV11-2 and TRBJ1-6; D unclear. Germline V lookup: CDR1 SGHAT, CDR2 FQNNGV. Trimming stripped 3 bases from V and 10 bases from J, with 7 bases between. The CDR3 spans 12 residues. This CDR3 is CASSFGQSPLHF. As DNA, the CDR3 is TGTGCCAGCAGCTTTGGCCAATCACCCCTCCACTTT.

This clone was picked up one time. This chain uses TRBV4-2 with TRBJ1-2; TRBD1 aligns across 7 bases. Germline CDR1 LGHNA, CDR2 YNFKEQ. The V gene end was trimmed by 4 bases and the J gene end by 8 bases; junction bases not matched to a gene: 4. This CDR3 is built from 12 residues. The CDR3 DNA sequence: TGTGCCAGCAGCCTTTCAGGGGGAGGCTACACCTTC. Protein sequence: CASSLSGGGYTF.

The V call is TRBV7-2, the J call TRBJ2-7, with D possibly matching TRBD2 (6 bases). Germline V lookup: CDR1 SGHTA, CDR2 FQGNSA. Trimming removed 5 bases at V and 4 bases at J, with 18 bases between. The CDR3 loop spans 15 amino acids. CDR3 in DNA: TGTGCCAGCAGCCCAGTAGCGGTTGTGGGTTACGAGCAGTACTTC. It specifies CASSPVAVVGYEQYF.

The genes are TRBV29-1 and TRBJ2-4; D is undetermined. V was cut by 5 bases and J by 4 bases, with 12 bases left in between. The length of the CDR3 is 13 residues. The germline gives CDR1 SQVTM, CDR2 ANQGSEA. CDR3 in amino acids: CSVWSRSKNIQYF. CDR3 DNA: TGCAGCGTTTGGTCCAGGTCAAAAAACATTCAGTACTTC.

The rearrangement uses TRBV7-9 and TRBJ1-2; 8 positions agree with TRBD1. This CDR3 region has 12 residues. In germline, CDR1 is SEHNR, CDR2 FQNEAQ (reference sequence). V was clipped by 6 bases and J by 10 bases; unmatched bases: 7. CDR3 DNA: TGTGCCAGCAGTTGGACAGGGAGCGTCTACACCTTC. It codes for CASSWTGSVYTF.

This chain connects TRBV10-3 to TRBJ2-7; maybe TRBD1 (5 bases). Germline V gene lookup returns CDR1 ENHRY and CDR2 SYGVKD. The CDR3 runs 16 residues. Trimming pared 6 bases from V and 3 bases from J, leaving 21 bases between. The DNA for the CDR3 is TGTGCCATCAGCCCCTCCCGACAGAGGAAGGGCTACGAGCAGTACTTC. Translated: CAISPSRQRKGYEQYF.

The chain recombines TRBV30 with TRBJ1-2; perhaps TRBD1 as D (6 bases). The V gene lost 1 base and the J gene lost 4 bases, with 10 bases spanning the gap. The CDR3 runs 13 residues. In germline, CDR1 is GTSNPN, CDR2 SVGIG (reference sequence). Written as DNA, the CDR3 is TGTGCCTGGAGTGCCCGGACAGTCTATGGCTACACCTTC. Protein: CAWSARTVYGYTF.

The V gene is TRBV27, the J gene TRBJ2-1; TRBD2 matches at 11 bases. The CDR3 runs to 19 residues. V was pared by 4 bases and J by 2 bases, with 13 bases of the junction left unmatched. CDR1 is MNHEY and CDR2 is SMNVEV in the germline V gene (reference sequence). In nucleotides, the CDR3 is TGTGCCAGCAGTTCTCTCCTAGCGGGAGGTCACCCCGCCTACAATGAGCAGTTCTTC. Residues: CASSSLLAGGHPAYNEQFF.

This sequence joins TRBV4-2 and TRBJ1-6, with 8 bases matching TRBD1. There are 15 residues in the CDR3. V gave up 4 bases and J gave up 8 bases; unmatched junction bases: 7. CDR1 and CDR2 (germline): LGHNA, YNFKEQ. The CDR3 is CASSRSTGEDSPLHF. As DNA, the CDR3 is TGTGCCAGCAGCCGATCGACAGGGGAGGATTCACCCCTCCACTTT.

The chain employs TRBV11-2 and TRBJ2-3; 10 nucleotides agree with TRBD1. CDR3 length: 18 amino acids. Germline V gene data show CDR1 as SGHAT and CDR2 as FQNNGV. V gave up 3 bases and J gave up 3 bases; unmatched junction bases: 12. CDR3 sequence: CASSLTLAPGQGTDTQYF. The CDR3 nucleotides are TGTGCCAGCAGCTTGACCTTGGCGCCGGGACAGGGGACAGATACGCAGTATTTT.

This clone was observed once. This chain connects TRBV30 to TRBJ1-4; TRBD1 matches 10 bases. The CDR3 covers 15 residues. Germline CDR1 reads GTSNPN; CDR2 reads SVGIG (reference sequence). V lost 7 bases, J lost 7 bases, and 12 bases stayed unmatched. The CDR3 here is CASGQGVLVSEKLFF. The CDR3 coding sequence is TGTGCCTCTGGACAGGGGGTGTTGGTTTCTGAAAAACTGTTTTTT.

This rearrangement joins TRBV20-1 to TRBJ2-1, with 7 nucleotides matching TRBD2. V was pared by 4 bases and J by 12 bases, with 6 bases of the junction left unmatched. The CDR3 spans 11 residues. Germline CDR1 is DFQATT and CDR2 is SNEGSKA (reference sequence). The CDR3 loop reads CSANKRGGQFF. The CDR3 nucleotides read TGCAGTGCTAATAAACGCGGGGGGCAGTTCTTC.

V usage is TRBV11-3 and J usage is TRBJ2-1, with 10 bases that match TRBD2. The CDR3 runs to 16 residues. The junction had 9 bases not matched to a gene; V was cut back by 5 bases and J by 5 bases. Germline CDR1 SGHNT, CDR2 YENEEA. This chain's CDR3 is CASSPRVAGGHNEQFF. Written as DNA, the CDR3 is TGTGCCAGCAGCCCTCGGGTAGCGGGGGGACACAATGAGCAGTTCTTC.

The chain recombines TRBV5-1 with TRBJ1-3; the D gene is possibly TRBD1 (5 bases). The CDR3 covers 14 residues. CDR1 and CDR2 (germline): SGHRS, YFSETQ. Trimming shortened V by 4 bases and J by 2 bases, and 10 bases separated the two germline ends. CDR3 residues: CASSPTGAGNTIYF. CDR3 nucleotides: TGCGCCAGCAGCCCAACAGGAGCTGGAAACACCATATATTTT.

The chain recombines TRBV5-5 with TRBJ1-3; D might be TRBD1 (5 bases). The germline V gene has CDR1 SGHKS and CDR2 YYEKEE (reference sequence). This CDR3 has 16 amino acids. The ends were cut back, 5 bases at V and 0 bases at J, with 15 bases in the middle. This CDR3 is CASSYRNDLSGNTIYF. Here the CDR3 DNA reads TGTGCCAGCAGTTACAGGAACGACCTCTCTGGAAACACCATATATTTT.

The J gene is TRBJ2-5, the V gene TRBV5-5; the match to TRBD2 covers 13 bases. The J segment lost 0 bases and the V segment lost 4 bases, leaving 6 bases of the junction unmatched. The CDR3 covers 17 residues. Germline-derived CDR1 and CDR2 are SGHKS and YYEKEE (reference sequence). The CDR3 DNA is TGTGCCAGCAGCCCGGGGACTAGCGGGACGTACCAAGAGACCCAGTACTTC. It specifies CASSPGTSGTYQETQYF.

This chain's CDR3 is CASSGLGTGGGTDTQYF. CDR3 nucleotides: TGTGCCAGCAGTGGACTAGGTACAGGAGGAGGTACAGATACGCAGTATTTT. The chain is built from TRBV6-1 and TRBJ2-3; tentative D call: TRBD2 (6 bases). Germline CDR1 and CDR2: MNHNS and SASEGT. This CDR3 contains 17 residues. V was trimmed by 4 bases and J by 3 bases, leaving 20 bases between them.

The chain combines TRBV15 with TRBJ2-1, with 12 bases identical to TRBD1. This CDR3 comprises 18 residues. Trimming cost V 1 base and J 1 base; bases outside gene matches: 5. Germline-derived CDR1 and CDR2 are LNHNV and YYDKDF (reference sequence). The CDR3 DNA sequence: TGTGCCACCAGCAGAGCAAGGGGACAGGGGGCTTCCTACAATGAGCAGTTCTTC. Its translation: CATSRARGQGASYNEQFF.

The CDR3 here is CAWDRASLRIKFF. CDR3 coding DNA: TGTGCCTGGGACAGGGCCAGTCTTCGTATTAAGTTCTTC. J is TRBJ2-1 and V is TRBV30, with 7 bases identical to TRBD1. Per germline, CDR1 GTSNPN and CDR2 SVGIG (reference sequence). Trimming cost V 5 bases and J 14 bases; bases outside gene matches: 15. The CDR3 is 13 residues long.

This sequence joins TRBV6-5 and TRBJ2-2; a weak D match, TRBD2 (6 bases). Looked up from germline, CDR1 is MNHEY and CDR2 is SVGAGI. Trimming took off 5 bases at V and 6 bases at J, with 16 bases between the two ends. This CDR3 comprises 15 residues. The CDR3 sequence: CASSRTLGGAGELFF. CDR3 DNA: TGTGCCAGCAGTCGGACCCTCGGGGGTGCCGGGGAGCTGTTTTTT.

The rearrangement uses TRBV13 and TRBJ2-3; D unresolved. The germline CDR1 and CDR2 sequences are PRHDT and FYEKMQ (reference sequence). The CDR3 extends over 14 amino acids. The V gene lost 1 base and the J gene lost 2 bases, with 7 bases spanning the gap. The CDR3 nucleotides read TGTGCCAGCAGCTTAGTACGGGTCACAGATACGCAGTATTTT. This sequence encodes CASSLVRVTDTQYF.

V is TRBV21-1 and J is TRBJ2-2; the DNA was not used to check the table's D call, TRBD2. TRBV21-1 is an annotated pseudogene. The CDR3 totals 16 residues. This chain's CDR3 is CASSKGLASIGGELFF. The CDR3 DNA is TGTGCCAGCAGCAAGGGTCTAGCGTCGATCGGCGGGGAGCTGTTTTTT.

The rearrangement joins TRBV2 to TRBJ2-2; 7 bases fit TRBD2. The CDR3 length is 16 residues. Germline loops: CDR1 SNHLY, CDR2 FYNNEI. J gave up 7 bases and V 9 bases, and 17 bases lay outside the gene matches. The CDR3 bases are TGTGCCAGTTACGACCGGGGGGAGGGTGTTCACGGGGAGCTGTTTTTT. Amino acid sequence: CASYDRGEGVHGELFF. Filled out from reference TRBV2 and TRBJ2-2, the complete variable domain reads EPEVTQTPSHQVTQMGQEVILRCVPISNHLYFYWYRQILGQKVEFLVSFYNNEISEKSEIFDDQFSVERPDGSNFTLKIRSTKLEDSAMYFCASYDRGEGVHGELFFGEGSRLTVL.